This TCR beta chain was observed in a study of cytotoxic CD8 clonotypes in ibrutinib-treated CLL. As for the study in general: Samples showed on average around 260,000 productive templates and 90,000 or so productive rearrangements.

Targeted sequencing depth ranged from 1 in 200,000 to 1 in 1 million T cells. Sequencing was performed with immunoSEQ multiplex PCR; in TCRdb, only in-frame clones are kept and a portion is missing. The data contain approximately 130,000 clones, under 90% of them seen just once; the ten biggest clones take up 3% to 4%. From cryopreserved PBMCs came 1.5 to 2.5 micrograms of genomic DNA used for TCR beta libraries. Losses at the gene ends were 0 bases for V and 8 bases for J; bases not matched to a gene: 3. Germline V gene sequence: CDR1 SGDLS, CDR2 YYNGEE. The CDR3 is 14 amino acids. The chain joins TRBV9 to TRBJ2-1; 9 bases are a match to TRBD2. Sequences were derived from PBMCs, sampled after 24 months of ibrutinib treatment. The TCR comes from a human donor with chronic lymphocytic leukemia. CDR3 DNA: TGTGCCAGCAGCGTAGAGACTAGCGGAGATGAGCAGTTCTTC. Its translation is CASSVETSGDEQFF.